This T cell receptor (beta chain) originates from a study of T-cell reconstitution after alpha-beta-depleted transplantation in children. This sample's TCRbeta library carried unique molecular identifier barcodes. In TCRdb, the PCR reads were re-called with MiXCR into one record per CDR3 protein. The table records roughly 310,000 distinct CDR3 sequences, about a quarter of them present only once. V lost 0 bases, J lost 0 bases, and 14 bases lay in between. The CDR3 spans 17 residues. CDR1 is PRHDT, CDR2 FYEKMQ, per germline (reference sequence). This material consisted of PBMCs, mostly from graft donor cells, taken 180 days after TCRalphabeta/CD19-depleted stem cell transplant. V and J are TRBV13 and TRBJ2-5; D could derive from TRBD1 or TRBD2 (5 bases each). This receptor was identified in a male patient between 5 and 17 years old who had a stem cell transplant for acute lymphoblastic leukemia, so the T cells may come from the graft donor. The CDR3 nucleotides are TGTGCCAGCAGCTTAGGCCGGGACCAACCCTACCAAGAGACCCAGTACTTC. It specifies CASSLGRDQPYQETQYF.